The rows below give T cell receptor beta chains drawn from one sample of a study of Graves' ophthalmopathy and Graves' hyperthyroidism. TCRdb re-called the multiplex PCR reads through MiXCR, storing one row per CDR3 protein. The table records almost 750,000 distinct CDR3 sequences, 40% of them present only once. The sequenced sample consisted of peripheral blood. All receptors come from an adult man with Graves' ophthalmopathy. Each CDR3 is given with its conserved first and last residue. A D gene is named only where the DNA matches it firmly. Clone size is stated in some rows and not others, as once, few, many or a class when expanded.

j_gene,d_gene,abundance,v_gene,CDR3aa,CDR3nt
TRBJ2-7,-,-,TRBV19,CASSISVAYEQYF,TGTGCCAGTAGTATCTCAGTCGCCTACGAGCAGTACTTC
TRBJ1-2,-,-,TRBV20-1,CSAREVRRQWYNGHTF,TGCAGTGCTAGAGAGGTTCGGAGACAGTGGTACAATGGCCACACCTTC
TRBJ1-1,TRBD1,-,TRBV7-9,CASSIPYTGGTEAFF,TGTGCCAGTAGTATTCCCTACACAGGGGGGACTGAAGCTTTCTTT
TRBJ1-4,-,-,TRBV12-3/TRBV12-4,CASRSRGAGGLFF,TGTGCCAGCAGGTCGAGGGGGGCGGGAGGACTGTTTTTT
TRBJ2-2,TRBD1,-,TRBV24-1,CATSDFPRTGGFSGEPFF,TGTGCCACCAGTGACTTCCCGCGGACAGGGGGCTTCTCCGGGGAGCCGTTTTTT
TRBJ2-2,-,once,TRBV5-1,CASSLAATNTGELFF,TGCGCCAGCAGCTTGGCGGCCACGAACACCGGGGAGCTGTTTTTT
TRBJ1-1,-,-,TRBV5-1,CASSLYGEQGRGAFF,TGCGCCAGCAGCTTGTACGGGGAACAGGGCAGAGGAGCTTTCTTT
TRBJ1-2,TRBD1,-,TRBV15,CAKTGTVSGYTF,TGTGCCAAGACAGGGACCGTGTCTGGCTACACCTTC
TRBJ2-3,-,few,TRBV24-1,CATSESRDTSTDTQYF,TGTGCCACCAGTGAATCCCGGGACACAAGCACAGATACGCAGTATTTT
TRBJ2-7,-,-,TRBV14,CASSQIQGFDEQYF,TGTGCCAGCAGCCAGATACAGGGATTCGACGAGCAGTACTTC
TRBJ1-2,TRBD1,-,TRBV7-8,CASSPGQIESANYGYTF,TGTGCCAGCAGCCCGGGACAGATCGAATCGGCTAACTATGGCTACACCTTC
TRBJ1-5,-,few,TRBV10-2,CASSESGLINQPQHF,TGCGCCAGCAGTGAGTCAGGGCTGATCAATCAGCCCCAGCATTTT
TRBJ2-7,-,many,TRBV7-2,CASSSGQTYEQYF,TGTGCCAGCAGCTCCGGACAGACCTACGAGCAGTACTTC
TRBJ1-6,-,many,TRBV7-9,CASSFGGLNSPLHF,TGTGCCAGCAGCTTCGGTGGATTGAATTCACCCCTCCACTTT
TRBJ1-1,-,many,TRBV2,CASSGTRSFSFF,TGTGCCAGCAGTGGAACCAGATCGTTCTCTTTCTTT
TRBJ2-2,TRBD1,few,TRBV10-3,CAIKGQGSVGELFF,TGTGCCATCAAAGGACAGGGAAGTGTCGGGGAGCTGTTTTTT
TRBJ1-6,TRBD1,-,TRBV6-1,CASSYGDRDSPLHF,TGTGCCAGCAGTTACGGGGACAGGGATTCACCCCTCCACTTT
TRBJ1-5,TRBD1,many,TRBV4-2,CASSQNTGGDQPQHF,TGTGCCAGCAGCCAGAACACAGGGGGGGATCAGCCCCAGCATTTT
TRBJ1-1,-,-,TRBV11-2,CASSADGWGKAFF,TGTGCCAGCAGCGCCGATGGGTGGGGCAAAGCTTTCTTT
TRBJ2-7,-,few,TRBV15,CATSRDGGYGAEQYF,TGTGCCACCAGCAGAGATGGAGGTTATGGGGCCGAGCAGTACTTC
TRBJ1-6,TRBD1,-,TRBV20-1,CSARDRLRDRVPPLHF,TGCAGTGCTAGAGATCGGCTCCGGGACAGGGTGCCTCCCCTCCACTTT
TRBJ1-5,-,-,TRBV2,CASSEDGWGNQPQHF,TGTGCCAGCAGTGAAGATGGATGGGGGAATCAGCCCCAGCATTTT
TRBJ2-7,-,-,TRBV7-9,CASSSSGEGLTRYEQYF,TGTGCCAGCAGTTCCTCGGGGGAAGGTCTAACCCGATACGAGCAGTACTTC
TRBJ2-7,TRBD2,-,TRBV11-3,CASSQRDYSYEQYF,TGTGCCAGCAGCCAGAGGGACTACTCCTACGAGCAGTACTTC
TRBJ2-5,TRBD2,few,TRBV20-1,CSASGGGGLETQYF,TGCAGTGCTAGTGGCGGGGGGGGCCTGGAGACCCAGTACTTC
TRBJ2-7,TRBD2,-,TRBV6-5,CASSYSGRSPHEQYF,TGTGCCAGCAGTTATAGCGGGAGGAGTCCCCACGAGCAGTACTTC
TRBJ1-4,-,few,TRBV7-2,CASSRGVQPNEKLFF,TGTGCCAGCTCAAGGGGGGTCCAGCCTAATGAGAAACTGTTTTTT
TRBJ2-2,-,-,TRBV7-3,CASSPYSRGGNTGELFF,TGTGCCAGCAGCCCGTATTCACGGGGCGGGAACACCGGGGAGCTGTTTTTT
TRBJ2-5,-,few,TRBV20-1,CSALGSPEETQYF,TGCAGTGCTCTCGGCTCCCCCGAAGAGACCCAGTACTTC
TRBJ1-5,-,few,TRBV7-2,CASSLGIQANQPQHF,TGTGCCAGCAGCCTGGGGATCCAGGCGAATCAGCCCCAGCATTTT
TRBJ1-6,-,many,TRBV12-3/TRBV12-4,CASSLQAGGSPLHF,TGTGCCAGCAGTCTGCAAGCAGGTGGATCACCCCTCCACTTT
TRBJ1-2,TRBD1,-,TRBV29-1,CSVSGTGGVGYTF,TGCAGCGTTTCCGGGACAGGGGGCGTTGGCTACACCTTC
TRBJ1-1,-,-,TRBV7-9,CASSQDLTSEAFF,TGTGCCAGCAGCCAAGATCTGACATCTGAAGCTTTCTTT
TRBJ2-5,-,-,TRBV29-1,CSAGTSETQYF,TGCAGCGCCGGGACATCGGAGACCCAGTACTTC
TRBJ2-7,TRBD1,-,TRBV29-1,CSLGDSSYEQYF,TGCAGCCTTGGGGACAGCTCCTACGAGCAGTACTTC
TRBJ1-4,TRBD1,few,TRBV10-3,CAISPGTGANNEKLFF,TGTGCCATCAGTCCCGGGACAGGGGCTAATAATGAAAAACTGTTTTTT
TRBJ1-6,-,-,TRBV9,CASSARQNSPLHF,TGTGCCAGCAGCGCACGACAGAATTCACCCCTCCACTTT
TRBJ2-7,-,few,TRBV20-1,CSGSGDFYEQYF,TGCAGTGGATCTGGGGACTTCTACGAGCAGTACTTC
TRBJ2-7,-,few,TRBV7-8,CASSLEVPDISYEQYF,TGTGCCAGCAGCTTAGAGGTCCCGGACATCTCCTACGAGCAGTACTTC
TRBJ1-5,TRBD1,many,TRBV10-2,CASAVTGGNQPQHF,TGCGCCAGCGCCGTCACAGGGGGCAATCAGCCCCAGCATTTT
TRBJ1-1,TRBD1,once,TRBV29-1,CSVTTGTGRNTEAFF,TGCAGCGTGACCACCGGGACAGGGCGAAACACTGAAGCTTTCTTT
TRBJ1-5,-,-,TRBV24-1,CASSYSPGGNQPQHF,TGTGCCAGCAGTTATTCTCCCGGTGGCAATCAGCCCCAGCATTTT
TRBJ2-7,TRBD2,many,TRBV7-2,CASSLLSTSGEQYF,TGTGCCAGCAGCTTATTATCGACTAGCGGCGAGCAGTACTTC
TRBJ2-7,-,-,TRBV29-1,CSLTGDEQYF,TGCAGCTTGACAGGTGACGAGCAGTACTTC
TRBJ2-7,TRBD1,many,TRBV24-1,CATSAPGTGSYEQYF,TGTGCCACCAGTGCCCCCGGGACAGGCTCCTACGAGCAGTACTTC
TRBJ2-2,-,few,TRBV20-1,CSARATDHTGELFF,TGCAGTGCTAGAGCCACGGACCACACCGGGGAGCTGTTTTTT
TRBJ2-7,TRBD2,-,TRBV19,CASSISGGSLSF,TGTGCCAGTAGTATAAGCGGCGGGAGCCTTTCCTTC
TRBJ1-1,-,many,TRBV19,CASTSTTGSNTEAFF,TGTGCCAGTACCTCAACTACAGGGTCGAACACTGAAGCTTTCTTT
TRBJ2-5,-,-,TRBV7-2,CASSLRAVEQYF,TGTGCCAGCAGCTTAAGGGCGGTTGAGCAGTACTTC
TRBJ2-2,-,few,TRBV25-1,CASSEARWGGNTGELFF,TGTGCCAGCAGTGAAGCGCGGTGGGGAGGGAACACCGGGGAGCTGTTTTTT
TRBJ1-3,-,many,TRBV9,CASSPSREQGNTIYF,TGTGCCAGCAGCCCAAGCAGGGAGCAGGGAAACACCATATATTTT
TRBJ1-2,-,-,TRBV25-1,CASARTAYGYTF,TGTGCCAGCGCACGGACAGCCTATGGCTACACCTTC
TRBJ1-2,-,many,TRBV20-1,CSATSNYGYTF,TGCAGTGCTACCAGTAACTATGGCTACACCTTC
TRBJ2-7,TRBD2,-,TRBV7-3,CASSPIGTSGRHEQYF,TGCGCCAGCAGTCCTATTGGGACTAGCGGGAGGCACGAGCAGTACTTC
TRBJ1-1,-,many,TRBV7-9,CASTRMGVNTEAFF,TGTGCCAGCACGCGTATGGGGGTGAACACTGAAGCTTTCTTT
TRBJ1-1,-,many,TRBV7-9,CASSSPGTKNTEAFF,TGTGCCAGCAGCTCCCCAGGGACGAAGAACACTGAAGCTTTCTTT
TRBJ1-6,-,-,TRBV14,CASSQDWQPYSPLHF,TGTGCCAGCAGCCAGGATTGGCAGCCCTATTCACCCCTCCACTTT
TRBJ2-5,-,few,TRBV12-3/TRBV12-4,CASSPNIETQYF,TGTGCCAGCAGCCCCAATATCGAGACCCAGTACTTC
TRBJ2-2,TRBD2,once,TRBV20-1,CSARPPEGTSGRDTGELFF,TGCAGTGCCAGACCCCCAGAAGGGACTAGCGGGAGGGACACCGGGGAGCTGTTTTTT
TRBJ1-6,-,few,TRBV9,CASSAPGFRDSPLHF,TGTGCCAGCAGCGCTCCGGGATTCCGGGATTCACCCCTCCACTTT